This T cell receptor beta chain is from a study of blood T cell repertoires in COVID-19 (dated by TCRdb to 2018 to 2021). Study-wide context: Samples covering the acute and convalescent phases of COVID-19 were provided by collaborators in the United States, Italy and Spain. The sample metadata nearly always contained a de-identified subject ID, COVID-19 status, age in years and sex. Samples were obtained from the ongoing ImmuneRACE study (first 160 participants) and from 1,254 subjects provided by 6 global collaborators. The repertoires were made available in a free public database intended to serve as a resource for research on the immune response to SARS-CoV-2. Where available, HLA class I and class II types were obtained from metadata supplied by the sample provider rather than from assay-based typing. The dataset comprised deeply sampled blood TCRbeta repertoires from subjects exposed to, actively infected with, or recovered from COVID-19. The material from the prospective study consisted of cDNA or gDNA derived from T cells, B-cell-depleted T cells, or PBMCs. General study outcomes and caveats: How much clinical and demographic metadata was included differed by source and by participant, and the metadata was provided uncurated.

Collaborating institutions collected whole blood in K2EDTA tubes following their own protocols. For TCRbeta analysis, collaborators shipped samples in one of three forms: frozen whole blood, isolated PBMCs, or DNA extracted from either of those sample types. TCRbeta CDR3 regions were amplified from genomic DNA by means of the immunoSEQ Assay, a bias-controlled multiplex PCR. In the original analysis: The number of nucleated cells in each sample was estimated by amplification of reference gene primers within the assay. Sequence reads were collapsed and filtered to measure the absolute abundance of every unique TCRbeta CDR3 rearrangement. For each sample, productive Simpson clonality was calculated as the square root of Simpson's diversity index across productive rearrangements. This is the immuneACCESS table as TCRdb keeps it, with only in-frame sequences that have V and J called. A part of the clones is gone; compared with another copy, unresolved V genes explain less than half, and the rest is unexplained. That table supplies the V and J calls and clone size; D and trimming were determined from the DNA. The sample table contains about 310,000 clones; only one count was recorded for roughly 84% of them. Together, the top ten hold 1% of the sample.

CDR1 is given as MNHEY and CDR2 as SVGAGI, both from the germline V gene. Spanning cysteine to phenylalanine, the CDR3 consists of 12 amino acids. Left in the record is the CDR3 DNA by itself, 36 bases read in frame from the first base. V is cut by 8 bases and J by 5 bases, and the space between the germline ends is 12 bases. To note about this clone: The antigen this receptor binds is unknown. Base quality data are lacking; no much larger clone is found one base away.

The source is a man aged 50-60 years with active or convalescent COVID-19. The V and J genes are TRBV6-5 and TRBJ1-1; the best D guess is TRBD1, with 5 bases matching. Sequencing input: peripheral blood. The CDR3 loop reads CASSGLWTEAFF. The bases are TGTGCCAGCTCAGGGTTGTGGACTGAAGCTTTCTTT.